These T cell receptor beta chains were read from a single sample in a study of CD8+CD57+ T cells in acquired aplastic anemia. TCRdb passed the reads through MiXCR, listing each CDR3 protein once. The repertoire holds about 290,000 distinct CDR3 sequences, with around three fifths as singletons. Sequencing was carried out using sorted CD4+, CD8+, or CD8+CD57+ T cells (not recorded which) from PBMCs. The source of these receptors is a human donor with aplastic anemia. Both conserved end residues are part of each CDR3. The D gene is left open where the match is weak. Part of the rows lack a size; the others show once, few, many or a class for expanded clones.

v_call	d_call	clone_size	j_call	cdr3_nt	cdr3_aa
TRBV7-2	TRBD1	-	TRBJ1-6	TGTGCCAGCAGCCTCTTGACAGGGATGAATTCACCCCTCCACTTT	CASSLLTGMNSPLHF
TRBV9	-	few	TRBJ2-7	TGTGCCAGCAGCCCGACGGGGGCAGGAGCCCACGAGCAGTACTTC	CASSPTGAGAHEQYF
TRBV25-1	-	-	TRBJ1-6	TGTGCCAGCAGTGTAACGGTGGGTTCACCCCTCCACTTT	CASSVTVGSPLHF
TRBV5-6	-	many	TRBJ1-2	TGTGCCAGCAGGCACAGGGAGGGAAACTATGGCTACACCTTC	CASRHREGNYGYTF
TRBV5-1	-	-	TRBJ2-7	TGCGCCAGCAGCCAGACAGGCGAGGGTTCCTACGAGCAGTACTTC	CASSQTGEGSYEQYF
TRBV12-3/TRBV12-4	-	few	TRBJ1-2	TGTGCCAGCACCACGGGGGGACGAGGTCATGGCTACACCTTC	CASTTGGRGHGYTF
TRBV10-3	TRBD2	-	TRBJ2-5	TGTGCCATCAGTGAGGGGACTGGGAGGGCGGAGACCCAGTACTTC	CAISEGTGRAETQYF
TRBV2	-	-	TRBJ1-6	TGTGCCAGCAGTCAGGCGGGGAGCTCCTATAATTCACCCCTCCACTTT	CASSQAGSSYNSPLHF
TRBV19	-	many	TRBJ2-5	TGTGCCAGTAGCCACCCGGGGCAGCCCCAAGAGACCCAGTACTTC	CASSHPGQPQETQYF
TRBV7-2	-	-	TRBJ1-1	TGTGCCAGCAGCTTAGAGGGGGAGGCCTCGAACACTGAAGCTTTCTTT	CASSLEGEASNTEAFF
TRBV7-2	TRBD1	-	TRBJ1-5	TGTGCCAGCAGCTTACGTCCGACAGGGAACAATCAGCCCCAGCATTTT	CASSLRPTGNNQPQHF
TRBV19	-	few	TRBJ1-2	TGTGCCAGTACCACTACTCCCAAGGGCTACACCTTC	CASTTTPKGYTF
TRBV29-1	TRBD1	-	TRBJ1-1	TGCAGCGTGTACAGGGGCCACGGAGCTTTCTTT	CSVYRGHGAFF
TRBV7-7	TRBD2	-	TRBJ2-5	TGTGCCAGCAGCTTAGGACTAGCGGGGACAGCCTTCTCAGAGACCCAGTACTTC	CASSLGLAGTAFSETQYF
TRBV5-1	TRBD1	-	TRBJ2-7	TGCGCCAGCAGCCAGAAGGACAGGGGCTACAATGAGCAGCACTTC	CASSQKDRGYNEQHF
TRBV3-1	TRBD2	-	TRBJ2-3	TGTGCCAGCAGCCAAGAAGGGGTTAGCGGGAGTATAACAGATACGCAGTATTTT	CASSQEGVSGSITDTQYF